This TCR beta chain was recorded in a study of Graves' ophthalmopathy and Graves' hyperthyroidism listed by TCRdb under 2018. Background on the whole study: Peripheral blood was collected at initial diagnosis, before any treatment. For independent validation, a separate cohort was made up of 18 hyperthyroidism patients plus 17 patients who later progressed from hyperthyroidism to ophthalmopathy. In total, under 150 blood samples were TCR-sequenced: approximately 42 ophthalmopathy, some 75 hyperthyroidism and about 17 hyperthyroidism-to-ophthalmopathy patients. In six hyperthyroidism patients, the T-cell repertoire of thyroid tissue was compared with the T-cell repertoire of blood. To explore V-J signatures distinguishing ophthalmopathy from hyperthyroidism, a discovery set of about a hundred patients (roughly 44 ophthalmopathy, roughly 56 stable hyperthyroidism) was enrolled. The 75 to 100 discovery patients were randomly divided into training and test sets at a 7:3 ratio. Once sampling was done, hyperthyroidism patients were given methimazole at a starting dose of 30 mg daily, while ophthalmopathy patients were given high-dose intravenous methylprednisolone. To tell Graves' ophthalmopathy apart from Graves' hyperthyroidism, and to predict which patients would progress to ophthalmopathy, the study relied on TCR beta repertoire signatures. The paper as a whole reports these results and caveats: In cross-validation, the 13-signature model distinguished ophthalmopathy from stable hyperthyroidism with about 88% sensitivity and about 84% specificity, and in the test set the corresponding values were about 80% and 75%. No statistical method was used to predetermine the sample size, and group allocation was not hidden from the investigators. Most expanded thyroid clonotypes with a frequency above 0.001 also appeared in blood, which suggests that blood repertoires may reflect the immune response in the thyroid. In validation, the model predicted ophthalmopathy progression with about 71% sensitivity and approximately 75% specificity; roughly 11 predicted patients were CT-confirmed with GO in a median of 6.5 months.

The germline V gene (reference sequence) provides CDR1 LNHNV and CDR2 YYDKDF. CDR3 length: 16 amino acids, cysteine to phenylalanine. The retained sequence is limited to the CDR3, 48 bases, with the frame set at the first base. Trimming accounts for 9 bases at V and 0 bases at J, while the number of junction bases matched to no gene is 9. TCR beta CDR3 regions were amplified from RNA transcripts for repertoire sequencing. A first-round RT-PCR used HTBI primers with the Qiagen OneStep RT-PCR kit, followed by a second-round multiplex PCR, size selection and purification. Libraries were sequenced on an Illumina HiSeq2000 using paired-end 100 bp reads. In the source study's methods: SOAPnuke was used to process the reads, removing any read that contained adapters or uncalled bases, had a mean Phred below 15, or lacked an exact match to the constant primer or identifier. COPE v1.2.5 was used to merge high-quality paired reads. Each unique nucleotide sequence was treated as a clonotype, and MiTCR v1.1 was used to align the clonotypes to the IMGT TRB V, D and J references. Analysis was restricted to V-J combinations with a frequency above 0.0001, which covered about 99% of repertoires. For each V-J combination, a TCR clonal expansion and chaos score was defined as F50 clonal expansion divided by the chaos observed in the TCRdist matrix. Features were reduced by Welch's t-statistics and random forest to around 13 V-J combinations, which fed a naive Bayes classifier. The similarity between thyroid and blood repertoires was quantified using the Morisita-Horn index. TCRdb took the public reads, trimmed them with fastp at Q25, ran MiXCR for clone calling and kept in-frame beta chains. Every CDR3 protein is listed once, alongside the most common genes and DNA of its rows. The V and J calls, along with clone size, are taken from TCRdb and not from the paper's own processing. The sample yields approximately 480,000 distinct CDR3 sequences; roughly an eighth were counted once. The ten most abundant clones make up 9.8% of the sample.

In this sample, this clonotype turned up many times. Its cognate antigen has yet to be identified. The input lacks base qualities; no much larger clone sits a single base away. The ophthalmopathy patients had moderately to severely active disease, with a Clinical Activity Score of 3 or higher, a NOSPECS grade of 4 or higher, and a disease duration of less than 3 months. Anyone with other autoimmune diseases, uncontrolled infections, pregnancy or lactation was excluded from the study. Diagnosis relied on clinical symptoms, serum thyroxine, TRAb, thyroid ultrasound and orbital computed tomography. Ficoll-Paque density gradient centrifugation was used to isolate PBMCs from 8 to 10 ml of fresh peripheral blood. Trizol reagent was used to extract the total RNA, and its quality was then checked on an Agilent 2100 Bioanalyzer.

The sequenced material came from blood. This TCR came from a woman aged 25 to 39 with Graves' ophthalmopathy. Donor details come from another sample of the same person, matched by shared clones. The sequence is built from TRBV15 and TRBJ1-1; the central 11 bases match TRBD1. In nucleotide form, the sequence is TGTGCCACAGGAGACGGGGACAGGGGGTTGAACACTGAAGCTTTCTTT. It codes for CATGDGDRGLNTEAFF. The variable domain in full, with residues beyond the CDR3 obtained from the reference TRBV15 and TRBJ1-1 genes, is DAMVIQNPRYQVTQFGKPVTLSCSQTLNHNVMYWYQQKSSQAPKLLFHYYDKDFNNEADTPDNFQSRRPNTSFCFLDIRSPGLGDTAMYLCATGDGDRGLNTEAFFGQGTRLTVV.